Below are 2 T cell receptor beta chains sequenced from a single sample in a study of blood T cell repertoires in COVID-19. Profiling relied on immunoSEQ multiplex PCR, and the TCRdb table lists in-frame clones only, not all of them. The table records 45,000 or so clones, 73% of them present only once. The sequenced material came from peripheral blood. The source of these receptors is an older man with acute or convalescent COVID-19.

V usage is TRBV7-2 and J usage is TRBJ2-1, with 9 bases fitting TRBD1. The V segment lost 5 bases and the J segment 6 bases; nucleotides outside the gene matches: 2. CDR1 is SGHTA, CDR2 FQGNSA, per germline. This CDR3 has 13 amino acids. The CDR3 sequence is CASSRTGVNEQFF. The DNA of the CDR3 is TGTGCCAGCAGCCGGACAGGGGTCAATGAGCAGTTCTTC.

This clone appeared a few times. The CDR3 coding sequence is TGTGCCAGCAACGGACAGGGGAGCACTGAAGCTTTCTTT. Translated, it gives CASNGQGSTEAFF. The V call is TRBV12-3 or TRBV12-4, the J call TRBJ1-1; TRBD1 agrees at 9 bases. This CDR3 has 13 amino acids. The trim removed 7 bases at V and 4 bases at J, leaving 4 bases unmatched.